The clone carrying this T cell receptor beta chain was seen ten or more times. As yet, its antigen is unknown. V gave up 4 bases and J gave up 6 bases; unmatched junction bases: 11. The CDR3 totals 16 residues. Germline V gives CDR1 MNHNS, CDR2 SASEGT. The data belong to a study of T cells in Graves' hyperthyroidism and ophthalmopathy. Study results and caveats: Peripheral blood also featured most of the thyroid clonotypes expanded above 0.001.

Amplification of TCR beta CDR3 regions was performed using RNA transcripts as template. Initially, a first-round RT-PCR of the TCR CDR3 employed the HTBI primer set. MiXCR, applied by TCRdb to the multiplex PCR reads, yields one record per CDR3 protein. The data hold 130,000 to 150,000 distinct CDR3 sequences, with roughly a fifth observed a single time. The sequence derives from a woman aged 45-60 years with Graves' hyperthyroidism that later progressed to Graves' ophthalmopathy. V gene TRBV6-1 combines with J gene TRBJ2-7, with 11 bases aligning to TRBD2. The material sequenced was blood. The CDR3 nucleotides read TGTGCCAGCAGTGCGTTTAGCGGGAGGGCCTTTGGCGAGCAGTACTTC. Encoded protein: CASSAFSGRAFGEQYF.